Sequencing of this T cell receptor (beta chain) was carried out in a study of graft-versus-host responses after intestinal transplantation. General observations from the study: Among circulating GvH clones, peak levels were associated with early post-transplant declines in HvG clones. Ileal or blood samples showed some GvH clones first, and such clones were also found in recipient marrow. Individuals who had graft-donor T cell macrochimerism had allografts that showed high graft-versus-host to host-versus-graft clonal ratios.

Method: immunoSEQ multiplex PCR; TCRdb's copy keeps in-frame clones and lacks some. The data show about 99,000 clones, 93% seen once. V gave up 3 bases and J gave up 1 base, with 15 bases separating them. Germline CDR1 reads LNHDA; CDR2 reads SQIVND (reference sequence). The CDR3 consists of 16 residues. As concerns this clone: Its antigen is unknown.

The sequences come from unstimulated CD8+ T cells sorted from spleen or lymph node cells, collected before intestinal transplant. The rearrangement links TRBV19 to TRBJ1-1; TRBD1 is a possible D gene (6 bases). The TCR sequence derives from a human donor who received an intestinal transplant. The CDR3 spells CASSIFGAGANTEAFF. The CDR3 DNA follows: TGTGCCAGTAGTATCTTTGGGGCAGGGGCGAACACTGAAGCTTTCTTT.